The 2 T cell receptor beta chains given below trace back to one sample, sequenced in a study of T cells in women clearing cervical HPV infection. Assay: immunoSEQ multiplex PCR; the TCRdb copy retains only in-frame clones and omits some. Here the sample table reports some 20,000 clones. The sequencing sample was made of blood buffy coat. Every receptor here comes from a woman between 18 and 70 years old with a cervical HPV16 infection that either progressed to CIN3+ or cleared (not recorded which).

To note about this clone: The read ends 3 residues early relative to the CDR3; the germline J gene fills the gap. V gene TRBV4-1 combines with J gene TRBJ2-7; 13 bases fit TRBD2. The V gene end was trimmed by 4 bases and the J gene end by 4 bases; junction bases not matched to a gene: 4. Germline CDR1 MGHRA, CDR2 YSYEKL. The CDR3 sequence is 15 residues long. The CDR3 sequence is CASSLGLAGDYEQYF. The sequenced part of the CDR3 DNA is TGCGCCAGCAGCCTAGGACTAGCGGGGGATTACGAG.

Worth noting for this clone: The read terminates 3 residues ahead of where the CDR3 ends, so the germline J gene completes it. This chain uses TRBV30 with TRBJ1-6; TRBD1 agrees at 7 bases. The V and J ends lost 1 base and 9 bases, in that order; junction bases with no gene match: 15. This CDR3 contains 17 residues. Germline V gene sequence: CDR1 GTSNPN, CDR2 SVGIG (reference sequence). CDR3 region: CAWSEKTPGQIGSPLHF. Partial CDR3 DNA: TGTGCCTGGAGTGAAAAAACCCCGGGACAGATTGGTTCACCC.